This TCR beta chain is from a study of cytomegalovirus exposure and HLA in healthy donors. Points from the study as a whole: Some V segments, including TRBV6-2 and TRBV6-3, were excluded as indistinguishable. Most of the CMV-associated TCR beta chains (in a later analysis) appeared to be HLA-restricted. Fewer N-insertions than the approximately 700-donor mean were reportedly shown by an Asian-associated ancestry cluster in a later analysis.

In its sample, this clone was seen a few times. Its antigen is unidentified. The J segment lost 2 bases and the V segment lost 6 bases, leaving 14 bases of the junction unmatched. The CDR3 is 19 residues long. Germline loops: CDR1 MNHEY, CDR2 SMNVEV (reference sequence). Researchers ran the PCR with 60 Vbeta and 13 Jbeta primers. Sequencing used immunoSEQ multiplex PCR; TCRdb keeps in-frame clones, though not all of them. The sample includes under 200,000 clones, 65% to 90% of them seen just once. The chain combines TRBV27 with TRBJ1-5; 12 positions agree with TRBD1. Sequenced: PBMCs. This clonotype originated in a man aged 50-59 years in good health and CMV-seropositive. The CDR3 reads CASSRTPGQGAFGNQPQHF. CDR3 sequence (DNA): TGTGCCAGCAGCCGAACTCCGGGACAGGGGGCTTTCGGCAATCAGCCCCAGCATTTT.